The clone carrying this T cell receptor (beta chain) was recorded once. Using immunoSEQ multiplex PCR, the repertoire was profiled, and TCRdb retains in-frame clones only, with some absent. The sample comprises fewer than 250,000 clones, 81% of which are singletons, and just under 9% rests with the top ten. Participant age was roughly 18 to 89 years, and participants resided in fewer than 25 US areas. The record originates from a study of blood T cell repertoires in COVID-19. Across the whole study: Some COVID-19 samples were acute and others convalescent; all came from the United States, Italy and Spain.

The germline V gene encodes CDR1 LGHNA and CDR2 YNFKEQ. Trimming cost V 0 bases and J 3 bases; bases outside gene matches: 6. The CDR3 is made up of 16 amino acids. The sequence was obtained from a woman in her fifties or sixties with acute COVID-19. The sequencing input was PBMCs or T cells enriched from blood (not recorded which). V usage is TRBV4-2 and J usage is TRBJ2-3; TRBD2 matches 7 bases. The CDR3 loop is CASSQDSGFGTDTQYF. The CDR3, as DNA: TGTGCCAGCAGCCAAGATAGCGGGTTTGGGACAGATACGCAGTATTTT.